This entry concerns a single TCR beta chain. Sequencing was performed with immunoSEQ multiplex PCR; in TCRdb, only in-frame clones are kept and a portion is missing. The top ten hold around 0.7% of the sample, which has around 72,000 clones, 91% seen once. The V gene's germline CDR1 is LNHDA and CDR2 SQIVND (reference sequence). CDR3 length: 15 amino acids. Trimming pared 3 bases from V and 0 bases from J, leaving 12 bases between. This sample was included in a study of T cell changes during pregnancy in multiple sclerosis. The rearrangement joins TRBV19 to TRBJ2-7, with TRBD2 as a possible D gene (6 bases). Material: peripheral blood, obtained in the third trimester of pregnancy. The clonotype comes from a female donor in good health, enrolled as a control in a pregnancy study. CDR3 nucleotide sequence: TGTGCCAGTAGTATCGCGGGTAGCGGCTCCTACGAGCAGTACTTC. This encodes CASSIAGSGSYEQYF. Combining the CDR3 with reference TRBV19 and TRBJ2-7 gives the whole variable domain DGGITQSPKYLFRKEGQNVTLSCEQNLNHDAMYWYRQDPGQGLRLIYYSQIVNDFQKGDIAEGYSVSREKKESFPLTVTSAQKNPTAFYLCASSIAGSGSYEQYFGPGTRLTVT.